This T cell receptor (beta chain) comes out of a study of blood T cell repertoires in COVID-19. Original methodology: Counts of nucleated cells, estimated from reference gene primer amplification, were obtained. Here immunoSEQ multiplex PCR was the method, and the copy in TCRdb shows in-frame clones only, minus some. V, J and clone size reflect that table, while D and trimming were determined from the DNA. Of 150,000 to 250,000 clones in the sample, about 90% were seen once. Residents of 24 US areas, aged roughly 18 to 95 years, made up the participants. This clonotype was obtained from a woman aged 30 to 39 who had recovered from COVID-19. Sample: PBMCs or T cells enriched from blood (not recorded which).

The CDR3 nucleotides are TGTGCCAGCAGTACCAGGTACCTCTCCTACAATGAGCAGTTCTTC. Translating gives CASSTRYLSYNEQFF. This rearrangement joins TRBV2 to TRBJ2-1; no firm D call. The CDR3 spans 15 residues. The germline gives CDR1 SNHLY, CDR2 FYNNEI. Trimming took 5 bases from V and 0 from J, leaving 11 bases between them.